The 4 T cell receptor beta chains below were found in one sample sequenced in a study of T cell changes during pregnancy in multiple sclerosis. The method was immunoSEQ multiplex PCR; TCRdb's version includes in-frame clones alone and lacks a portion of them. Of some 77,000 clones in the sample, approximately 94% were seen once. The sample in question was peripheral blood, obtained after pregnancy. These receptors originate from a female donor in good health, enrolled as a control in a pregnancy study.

DNA of the CDR3: TGCAGTGCTAGGAGGAACACTGAAGCTTTCTTT. Amino acids: CSARRNTEAFF. This sequence joins TRBV20-1 and TRBJ1-1, with D unresolved. Deletions cut 3 bases from V and 1 base from J, with 3 bases between. In germline, CDR1 is DFQATT, CDR2 SNEGSKA (reference sequence). This CDR3 region has 11 residues.

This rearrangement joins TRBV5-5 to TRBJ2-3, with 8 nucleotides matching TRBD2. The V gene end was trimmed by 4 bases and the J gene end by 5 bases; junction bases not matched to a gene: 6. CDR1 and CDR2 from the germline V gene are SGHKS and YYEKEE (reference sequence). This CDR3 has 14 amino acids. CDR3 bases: TGTGCCAGCAGCAAAGGACTAGCTGGAGATACGCAGTATTTT. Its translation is CASSKGLAGDTQYF. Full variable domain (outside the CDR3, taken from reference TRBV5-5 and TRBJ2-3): DAGVTQSPTHLIKTRGQQVTLRCSPISGHKSVSWYQQVLGQGPQFIFQYYEKEERGRGNFPDRFSARQFPNYSSELNVNALLLGDSALYLCASSKGLAGDTQYFGPGTRLTVL.

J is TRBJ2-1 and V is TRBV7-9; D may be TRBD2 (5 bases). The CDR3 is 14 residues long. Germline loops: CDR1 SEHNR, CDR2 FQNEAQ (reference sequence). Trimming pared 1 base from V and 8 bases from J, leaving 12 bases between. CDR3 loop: CASSLEGKRDEQFF. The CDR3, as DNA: TGTGCCAGCAGCTTAGAAGGCAAGAGGGATGAGCAGTTCTTC.

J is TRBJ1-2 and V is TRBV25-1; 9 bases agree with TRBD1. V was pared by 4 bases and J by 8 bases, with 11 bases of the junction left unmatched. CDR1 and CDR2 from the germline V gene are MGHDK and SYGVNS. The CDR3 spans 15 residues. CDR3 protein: CASSVGGQGFGGYTF. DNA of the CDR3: TGTGCCAGCAGTGTCGGCGGACAGGGGTTCGGAGGCTACACCTTC.